The clone carrying this T cell receptor (beta chain) has a count of ten or more. The antigen is not known. This record comes from a study of neurological immune-mediated disorders. Findings and limits, study-wide: The phylogenetic placement of 18 of 34 multiple sclerosis patients' repertoires in one related-CDR3 cluster constitutes a possible signature. Patients with HTLV-1-associated myelopathy showed the most TCR clonal expansion. Those with multiple sclerosis showed the least, falling below healthy controls.

5'RACE generated cDNA with 10-nucleotide random UMIs. In TCRdb, the 5' RACE reads were re-called with MiXCR into one record per CDR3 protein. The sample holds some 48,000 distinct CDR3 sequences, less than 6% seen once. The length of the CDR3 is 14 residues. V was cut by 3 bases and J by 1 base, with 11 bases left in between. The germline V gene encodes CDR1 SGHKS and CDR2 YYEKEE (reference sequence). This chain links TRBV5-5 with TRBJ2-7, with a tentative D call TRBD2 (5 bases). The sequencing input was CD4+ T cells from blood. This receptor was obtained from a woman younger than 30 with multiple sclerosis. The CDR3 DNA is TGTGCCAGCAGCTCGCAGTTAGCGTCCTACGAGCAGTACTTC. Protein: CASSSQLASYEQYF.